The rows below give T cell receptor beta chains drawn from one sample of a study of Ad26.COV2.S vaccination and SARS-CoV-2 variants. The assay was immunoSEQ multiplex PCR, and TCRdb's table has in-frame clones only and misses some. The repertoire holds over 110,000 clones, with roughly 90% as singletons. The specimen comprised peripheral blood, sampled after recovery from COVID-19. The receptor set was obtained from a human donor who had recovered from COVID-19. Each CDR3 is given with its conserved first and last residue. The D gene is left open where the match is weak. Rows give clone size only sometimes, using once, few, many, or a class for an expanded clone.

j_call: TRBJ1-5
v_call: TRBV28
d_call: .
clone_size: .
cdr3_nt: TGTGCCAGCAGTTTGGGCAGAATTCAGCCCCAGCATTTT
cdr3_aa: CASSLGRIQPQHF

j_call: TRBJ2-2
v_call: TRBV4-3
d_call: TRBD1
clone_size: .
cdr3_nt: TGCGCCAGCAGCCAATTGACAGGGGTCGGGGAGCTGTTTTTT
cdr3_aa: CASSQLTGVGELFF

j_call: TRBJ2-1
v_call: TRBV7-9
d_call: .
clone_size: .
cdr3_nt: TGTGCCAGCAGCTTAGGTCCCGGGGGCAATGAGCAGTTCTTC
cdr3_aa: CASSLGPGGNEQFF

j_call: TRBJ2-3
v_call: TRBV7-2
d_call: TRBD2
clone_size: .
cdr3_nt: TGTGCCAGCAGCTTAGATCTAGCGGGGGCGATCACAGATACGCAGTATTTT
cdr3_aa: CASSLDLAGAITDTQYF

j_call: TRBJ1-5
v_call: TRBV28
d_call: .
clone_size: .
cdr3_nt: TGTGCCAGCAGTTTAACGGGGGGTTTTAATCAGCCCCAGCATTTT
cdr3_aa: CASSLTGGFNQPQHF

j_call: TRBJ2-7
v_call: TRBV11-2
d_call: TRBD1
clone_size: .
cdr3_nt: TGTGCCAGCAGCATAGGGACAGGGGGCTACGAGCAGTACTTC
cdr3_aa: CASSIGTGGYEQYF

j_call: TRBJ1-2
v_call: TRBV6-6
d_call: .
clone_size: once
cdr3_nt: TGTGCCAGCAGTTACACCCGGGACACCTATGGCTACACCTTC
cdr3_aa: CASSYTRDTYGYTF

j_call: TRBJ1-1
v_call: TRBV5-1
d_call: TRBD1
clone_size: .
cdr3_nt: TGCGCCAGCCACAGGGGAGTGAACACTGAAGCTTTCTTT
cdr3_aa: CASHRGVNTEAFF

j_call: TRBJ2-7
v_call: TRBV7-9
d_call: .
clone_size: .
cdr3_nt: TGTGCCAGCAGCTTGCCAGGTTCCTACGAGCAGTACTTC
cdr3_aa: CASSLPGSYEQYF

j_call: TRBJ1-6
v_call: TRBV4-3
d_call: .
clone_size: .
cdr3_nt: TGCGCCAGCAGCCAAGATCGCCAGTCGAACTCCTATAATTCACCCCTCCACTTT
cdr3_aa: CASSQDRQSNSYNSPLHF

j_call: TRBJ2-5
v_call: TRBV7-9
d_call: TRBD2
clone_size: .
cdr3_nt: TGTGCCAGCAGCTTACGCGCGGGGGGAGAGACCCAGTACTTC
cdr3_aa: CASSLRAGGETQYF

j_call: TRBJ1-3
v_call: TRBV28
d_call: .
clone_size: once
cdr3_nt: TGTGCCAGCATCATGCAGGGCGCCGGAAACACCATATATTTT
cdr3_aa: CASIMQGAGNTIYF

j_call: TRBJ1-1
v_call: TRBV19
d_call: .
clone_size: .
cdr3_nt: TGTGCCAGTAGTATAGTTGTGAGGGGTCCGAACACTGAAGCTTTCTTT
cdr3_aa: CASSIVVRGPNTEAFF

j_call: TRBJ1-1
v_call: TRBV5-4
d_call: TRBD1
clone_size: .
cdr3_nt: TGTGCCAGCAGGTTCGGACAGGGCGGTGAAGCTTTCTTT
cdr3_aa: CASRFGQGGEAFF

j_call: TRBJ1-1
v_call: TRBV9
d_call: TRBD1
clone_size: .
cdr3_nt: TGTGCCAGCAGCACGGGACAGGGCGATTTTATGAACACTGAAGCTTTCTTT
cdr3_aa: CASSTGQGDFMNTEAFF

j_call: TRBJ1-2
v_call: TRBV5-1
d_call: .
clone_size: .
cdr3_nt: TGCGCCAGCAGCTTAGGGAGAACCGGGACGAGCTATGGCTACACCTTC
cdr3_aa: CASSLGRTGTSYGYTF

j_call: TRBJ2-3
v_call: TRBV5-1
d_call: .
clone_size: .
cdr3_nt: TGCGCCAGCAGTAACAGGCCCACAGATACGCAGTATTTT
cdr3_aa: CASSNRPTDTQYF

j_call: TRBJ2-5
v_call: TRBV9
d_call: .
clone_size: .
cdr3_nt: TGTGCCAGCAGCCCGAGGGGGGACGGGAGTAAAGAGACCCAGTACTTC
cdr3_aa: CASSPRGDGSKETQYF

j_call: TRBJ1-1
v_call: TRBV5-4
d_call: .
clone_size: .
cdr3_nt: TGTGCCAGCAGCTCCACTAATGATGCCACTGAAGCTTTCTTT
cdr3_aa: CASSSTNDATEAFF

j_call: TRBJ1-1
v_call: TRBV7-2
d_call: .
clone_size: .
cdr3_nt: TGTGCCAGCAGCTTTGGAGGGGCTGAAGCTTTCTTT
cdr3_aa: CASSFGGAEAFF

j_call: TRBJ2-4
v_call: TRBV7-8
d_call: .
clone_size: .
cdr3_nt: TGTGCCAGCAGCCCACAGGGAGCGGCCAAAAACATTCAGTACTTC
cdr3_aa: CASSPQGAAKNIQYF

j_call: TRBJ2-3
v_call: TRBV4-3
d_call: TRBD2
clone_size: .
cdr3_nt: TGCGCCAGCAGCCAGGGGACTAGCGGGAGCACAGATACGCAGTATTTT
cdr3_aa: CASSQGTSGSTDTQYF

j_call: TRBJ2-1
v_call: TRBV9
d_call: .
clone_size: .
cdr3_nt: TGTGCCAGCAGCGTAGGACTAACTGGGGCGGGTGAGCAGTTCTTC
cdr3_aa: CASSVGLTGAGEQFF

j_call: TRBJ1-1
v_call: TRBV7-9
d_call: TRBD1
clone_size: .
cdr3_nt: TGTGCCAGCAGTAAGGGGACAGGGAACACTGAAGCTTTCTTT
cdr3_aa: CASSKGTGNTEAFF

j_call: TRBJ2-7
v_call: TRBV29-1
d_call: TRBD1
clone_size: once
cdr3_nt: TGCAGCGTCCTAGGACAGGATAGCTCCTACGAGCAGTACTTC
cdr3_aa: CSVLGQDSSYEQYF

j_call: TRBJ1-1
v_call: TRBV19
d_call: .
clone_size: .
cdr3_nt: TGTGCCAGTAGTCTCAACCTGATAATGAACACTGAAGCTTTCTTT
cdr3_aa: CASSLNLIMNTEAFF